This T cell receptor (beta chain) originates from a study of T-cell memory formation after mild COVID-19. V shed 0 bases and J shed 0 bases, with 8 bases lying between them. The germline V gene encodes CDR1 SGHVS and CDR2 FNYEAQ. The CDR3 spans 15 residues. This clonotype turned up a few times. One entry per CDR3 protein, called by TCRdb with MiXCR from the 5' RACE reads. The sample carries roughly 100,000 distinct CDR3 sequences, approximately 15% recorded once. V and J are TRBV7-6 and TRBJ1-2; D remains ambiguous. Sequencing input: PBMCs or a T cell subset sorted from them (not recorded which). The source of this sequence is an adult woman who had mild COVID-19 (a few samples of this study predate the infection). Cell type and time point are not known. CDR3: CASSLAENTNYGYTF. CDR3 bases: TGTGCCAGCAGCTTAGCCGAGAATACTAACTATGGCTACACCTTC.